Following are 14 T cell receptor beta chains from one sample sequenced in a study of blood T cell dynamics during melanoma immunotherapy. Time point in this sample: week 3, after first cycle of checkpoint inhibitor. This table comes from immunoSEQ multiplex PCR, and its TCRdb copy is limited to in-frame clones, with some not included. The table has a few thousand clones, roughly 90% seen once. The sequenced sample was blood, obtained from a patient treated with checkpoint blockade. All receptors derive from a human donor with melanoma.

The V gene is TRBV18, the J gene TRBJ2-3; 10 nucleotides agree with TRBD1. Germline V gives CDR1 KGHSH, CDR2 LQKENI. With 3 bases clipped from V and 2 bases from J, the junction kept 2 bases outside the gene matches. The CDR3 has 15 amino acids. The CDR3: CASSPGQGVTDTQYF. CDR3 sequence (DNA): TGTGCCAGCTCACCCGGACAGGGGGTCACAGATACGCAGTATTTT.

The CDR3 sequence: CSVDLLPLDRAEVTQYF. The CDR3 region has the DNA TGCAGCGTTGATTTACTTCCCCTGGACAGGGCCGAGGTGACCCAGTACTTC. The V and J genes are TRBV29-1 and TRBJ2-5; 8 positions match TRBD1. With 3 bases clipped from V and 7 bases from J, the junction kept 19 bases outside the gene matches. The germline CDR1 and CDR2 sequences are SQVTM and ANQGSEA. There are 17 residues in the CDR3.

This CDR3 is CASSLGYGYTF. The DNA for the CDR3 is TGTGCCAGCAGCTTAGGGTATGGCTACACCTTC. The genes are TRBV11-2 and TRBJ1-2; D not resolved. V lost 1 base to trimming and J lost 5 bases, with 2 bases between them. Germline lookup yields CDR1 SGHAT and CDR2 FQNNGV. CDR3 length equals 11 residues. Variable domain in full (rest from reference TRBV11-2 and TRBJ1-2): EAGVAQSPRYKIIEKRQSVAFWCNPISGHATLYWYQQILGQGPKLLIQFQNNGVVDDSQLPKDRFSAERLKGVDSTLKIQPAKLEDSAVYLCASSLGYGYTFGSGTRLTVV.

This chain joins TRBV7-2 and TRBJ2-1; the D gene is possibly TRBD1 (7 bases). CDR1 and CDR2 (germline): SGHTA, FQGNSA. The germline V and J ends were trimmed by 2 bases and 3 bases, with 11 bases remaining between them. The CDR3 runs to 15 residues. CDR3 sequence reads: CASSLSQGGYNEQFF. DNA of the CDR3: TGTGCCAGCAGCTTATCCCAGGGGGGCTACAATGAGCAGTTCTTC.

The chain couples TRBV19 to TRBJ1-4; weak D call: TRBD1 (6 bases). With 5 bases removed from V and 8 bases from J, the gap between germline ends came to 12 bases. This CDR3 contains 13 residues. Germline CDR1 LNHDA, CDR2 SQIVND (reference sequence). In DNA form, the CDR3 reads TGTGCCAGTAGTGCAAGGACAGTCGAAAAACTGTTTTTT. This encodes CASSARTVEKLFF.

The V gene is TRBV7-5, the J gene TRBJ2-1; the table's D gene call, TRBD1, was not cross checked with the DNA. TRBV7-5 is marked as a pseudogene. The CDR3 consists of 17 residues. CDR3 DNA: TGTGCCAGAAGCTTCAAACAGGGGTCTACCTCCTACAATGAGCAGTTCTTC. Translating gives CARSFKQGSTSYNEQFF.

The chain's CDR3 is CASSSDRGPGNTIYF. In DNA form, the CDR3 reads TGTGCCAGCAGCTCAGACAGGGGGCCAGGAAACACCATATATTTT. The gene calls are TRBV5-4 and TRBJ1-3; 10 bases are a match to TRBD1. Germline V CDR1 and CDR2: SGHNT, YYREEE (reference sequence). V lost 3 bases, J lost 4 bases, and 4 bases stayed unmatched. The CDR3 is 15 residues long.

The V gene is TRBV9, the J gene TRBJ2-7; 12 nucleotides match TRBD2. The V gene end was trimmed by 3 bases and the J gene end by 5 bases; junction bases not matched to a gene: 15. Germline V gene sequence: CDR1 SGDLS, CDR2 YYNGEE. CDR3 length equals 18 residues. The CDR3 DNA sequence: TGTGCCAGCAGCGGCCCTTCCGTGACTAGCGGGAGTGTCAACGAGCAGTACTTC. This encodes CASSGPSVTSGSVNEQYF.

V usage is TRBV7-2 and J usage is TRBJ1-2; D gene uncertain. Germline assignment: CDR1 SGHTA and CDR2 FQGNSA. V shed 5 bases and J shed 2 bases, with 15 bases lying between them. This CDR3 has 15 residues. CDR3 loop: CASSLIPGENYGYTF. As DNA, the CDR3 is TGTGCCAGCAGCCTCATCCCCGGGGAGAACTATGGCTACACCTTC.

CDR3 amino acids: CASSPPARKDNTEAFF. Written as DNA, the CDR3 is TGTGCCAGCTCACCACCGGCTCGTAAAGACAACACTGAAGCTTTCTTT. V gene TRBV18 combines with J gene TRBJ1-1; D gene ambiguous. V was trimmed by 0 bases and J by 2 bases, leaving 13 bases between them. This CDR3 spans 16 amino acids. From germline, CDR1 is KGHSH and CDR2 LQKENI.

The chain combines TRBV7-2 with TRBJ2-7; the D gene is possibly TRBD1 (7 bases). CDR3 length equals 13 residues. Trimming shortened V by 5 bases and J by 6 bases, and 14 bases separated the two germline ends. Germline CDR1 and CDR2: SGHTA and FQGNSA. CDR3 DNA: TGTGCCAGCAGCATCCACCAGGGGGGCGAGCAGTACTTC. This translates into CASSIHQGGEQYF.

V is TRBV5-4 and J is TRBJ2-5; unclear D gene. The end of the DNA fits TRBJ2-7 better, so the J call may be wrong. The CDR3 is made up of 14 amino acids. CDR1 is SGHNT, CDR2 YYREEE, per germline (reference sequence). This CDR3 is CASSFRKMSDEQYF. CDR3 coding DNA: TGTGCCAGCAGCTTTCGGAAAATGTCGGACGAGCAGTACTTC.

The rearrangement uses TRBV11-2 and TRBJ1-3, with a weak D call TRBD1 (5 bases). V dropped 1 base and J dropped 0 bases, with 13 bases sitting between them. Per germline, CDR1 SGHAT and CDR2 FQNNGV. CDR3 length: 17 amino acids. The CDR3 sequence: CASSLVRTSSSGNTIYF. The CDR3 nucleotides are TGTGCCAGCAGCTTAGTCCGGACATCGAGCTCTGGAAACACCATATATTTT.

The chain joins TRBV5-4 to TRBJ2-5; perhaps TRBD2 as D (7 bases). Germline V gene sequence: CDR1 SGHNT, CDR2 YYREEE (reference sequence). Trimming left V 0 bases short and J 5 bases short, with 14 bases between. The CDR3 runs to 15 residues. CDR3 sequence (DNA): TGTGCCAGCAGCTTGGTGGGGGGGCCGGGTGAGACCCAGTACTTC. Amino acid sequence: CASSLVGGPGETQYF. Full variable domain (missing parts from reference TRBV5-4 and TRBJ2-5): ETGVTQSPTHLIKTRGQQVTLRCSSQSGHNTVSWYQQALGQGPQFIFQYYREEENGRGNFPPRFSGLQFPNYSSELNVNALELDDSALYLCASSLVGGPGETQYFGPGTRLLVL.